The 26 T cell receptor beta chains below were found in one sample sequenced in a study of T cell responses to AZD1222 COVID-19 vaccine (TCRdb year 2021). Explained via the paper, the time point label denotes: about 28 days (+/-7) after the second vaccine dose. The method was the immunoSEQ multiplex PCR assay. TCRdb provides this immuneACCESS table in a form limited to in-frame rearrangements. Some clones are lacking; in checked studies, under half of them reflect an unresolved V gene, and why the rest are absent is not known. The sample table lists more than 70,000 clones, roughly nine tenths of them with a count of one. Of the sample, about 3.5% falls within the top ten clones. The starting material was peripheral blood, obtained 28 days after the second AZD1222 dose. Receptor source: an adult who received the AZD1222 COVID-19 vaccine.

CDR3 loop: CASSLGFRGVKPQHF. Written as DNA, the CDR3 is TGTGCCAGCAGCTTAGGGTTTAGGGGCGTAAAGCCCCAGCATTTT. The J gene is TRBJ1-5, the V gene TRBV7-2; maybe TRBD1 (5 bases). Trimming removed 1 base from V and 8 bases from J, with 15 bases in between. Germline loops: CDR1 SGHTA, CDR2 FQGNSA. The CDR3 runs 15 residues.

This clone was counted only a few times. The chain recombines TRBV6-5 with TRBJ1-4; no clear D gene. The length of the CDR3 is 16 residues. The V end was cut by 2 bases, the J end by 3 bases, with 13 bases between. Germline CDR1 and CDR2: MNHEY and SVGAGI. The CDR3 DNA reads TGTGCCAGCAGTTACCCTACAGCGGGGTCTAATGAAAAACTGTTTTTT. Translation: CASSYPTAGSNEKLFF.

The sample holds one count of this clone. The chain is built from TRBV27 and TRBJ2-5; D gene unclear. Trimming removed 11 bases at V and 2 bases at J, with 3 bases between. The V gene's germline CDR1 is MNHEY and CDR2 SMNVEV (reference sequence). The CDR3 extends over 9 amino acids. The CDR3 sequence is CASQETQYF. CDR3 nucleotide sequence: TGTGCCTCACAAGAGACCCAGTACTTC.

The V gene is TRBV11-3, the J gene TRBJ1-1; D unresolved. Looked up from germline, CDR1 is SGHNT and CDR2 is YENEEA. The CDR3 sequence is 13 residues long. Trimming shortened V by 10 bases and J by 1 base, and 13 bases separated the two germline ends. The CDR3 is CATGLGENTEAFF. The CDR3 DNA reads as TGTGCCACCGGTCTCGGGGAGAACACTGAAGCTTTCTTT.

The chain links TRBV3-1 (or the pseudogene TRBV3-2) to TRBJ2-7; D not certain. Trimming pared 2 bases from V and 3 bases from J, leaving 8 bases between. The CDR3 has 13 residues. Germline V lookup: CDR1 LGHDT, CDR2 YNNKEL (reference sequence). Here the CDR3 DNA reads TGTGCCAGCAGCCAAACCGAGATCTACGAGCAGTACTTC. This gives the protein CASSQTEIYEQYF.

This clone was seen only once. The rearrangement joins TRBV24-1 to TRBJ1-2; D gene uncertain. This CDR3 comprises 14 residues. Germline V CDR1 and CDR2: KGHDR, SFDVKD. The V end lost 5 bases, the J end lost 4 bases, and 13 bases lay between the germline ends. The CDR3 nucleotides read TGTGCCACCAGTGCCCGGACTACCTCCTATGGCTACACCTTC. This translates into CATSARTTSYGYTF.

The V and J genes are TRBV7-9 and TRBJ1-4; D may be TRBD1 (6 bases). Germline CDR1 SEHNR, CDR2 FQNEAQ (reference sequence). V shed 5 bases and J shed 0 bases, with 16 bases lying between them. The CDR3 runs to 17 residues. The CDR3 nucleotides are TGTGCCAGCAGCGCACGTGGGTCAGGGGCAACTAATGAAAAACTGTTTTTT. Translation: CASSARGSGATNEKLFF.

The rearrangement uses TRBV20-1 and TRBJ2-3; D is possibly TRBD2 (6 bases). V lost 6 bases and J 5 bases, leaving 21 bases between the germline ends. CDR3 length equals 15 residues. The germline V gene encodes CDR1 DFQATT and CDR2 SNEGSKA (reference sequence). CDR3 loop: CSASWGLPPGDTQYF. CDR3 in DNA: TGCAGTGCGAGTTGGGGACTCCCCCCGGGAGATACGCAGTATTTT.

V usage is TRBV3-1 (or the pseudogene TRBV3-2) and J usage is TRBJ2-2; D is uncertain. The ends were cut back, 1 base at V and 7 bases at J, with 7 bases in the middle. Germline V gene lookup returns CDR1 LGHDT and CDR2 YNNKEL (reference sequence). The CDR3 consists of 13 residues. The chain's CDR3 is CASSQGAGGELFF. The DNA of the CDR3 is TGTGCCAGCAGCCAAGGGGCAGGCGGGGAGCTGTTTTTT.

V is TRBV25-1 and J is TRBJ1-1, with a tentative D call TRBD1 (5 bases). Between the trimmed V and J ends, which lost 8 bases and 4 bases, there was a span of 17 bases. The CDR3 length is 14 residues. The V gene's germline CDR1 is MGHDK and CDR2 SYGVNS. CDR3 DNA: TGTGCCAGCCTCAGAACAGGAGGGTCCACTGAAGCTTTCTTT. Residues: CASLRTGGSTEAFF.

V gene TRBV3-1 (or the pseudogene TRBV3-2) combines with J gene TRBJ1-1, with no clear D. Trimming left V 4 bases short and J 0 bases short, with 3 bases between. Germline V gene data show CDR1 as LGHDT and CDR2 as YNNKEL (reference sequence). The CDR3 is 12 residues long. CDR3 region: CASSRLNTEAFF. DNA for the CDR3: TGTGCCAGCAGCCGCCTGAACACTGAAGCTTTCTTT.

V usage is TRBV6-5 and J usage is TRBJ2-3; D remains ambiguous. V lost 6 bases and J 6 bases, leaving 10 bases between the germline ends. The CDR3 sequence is 12 residues long. Germline CDR1 MNHEY, CDR2 SVGAGI. This chain's CDR3 is CASSPSADTQYF. DNA for the CDR3: TGTGCCAGCAGCCCCTCCGCGGATACGCAGTATTTT.

The rearrangement joins TRBV2 to TRBJ2-7, with 9 bases lining up with TRBD1. Germline V gene sequence: CDR1 SNHLY, CDR2 FYNNEI. V gave up 6 bases and J gave up 5 bases; unmatched junction bases: 8. The CDR3 totals 14 residues. The CDR3, as DNA: TGTGCCAGCAGCTACAGGGGGCAAATGGACGAGCAGTACTTC. Its protein is CASSYRGQMDEQYF.

This chain connects TRBV11-3 to TRBJ2-7; 9 bases agree with TRBD2. CDR3 length: 14 residues. V was pared by 5 bases and J by 4 bases, with 6 bases of the junction left unmatched. The germline V gene encodes CDR1 SGHNT and CDR2 YENEEA. The CDR3 loop is CASSHSGSGYEQYF. The CDR3 bases are TGTGCCAGCAGCCATAGCGGGAGTGGGTACGAGCAGTACTTC.

The genes are TRBV11-2 and TRBJ1-5; D is unclear. The germline V and J ends were trimmed by 0 bases and 5 bases, with 5 bases remaining between them. Germline CDR1 and CDR2: SGHAT and FQNNGV. This CDR3 is 13 amino acids long. The CDR3 here is CASSLDRYQPQHF. The CDR3 nucleotides read TGTGCCAGCAGCTTAGATCGGTATCAGCCCCAGCATTTT.

The chain combines TRBV6-5 with TRBJ2-5; 7 nucleotides match TRBD1. This CDR3 is 13 amino acids long. V lost 11 bases to trimming and J lost 3 bases; unmatched junction nucleotides: 9. CDR1 MNHEY and CDR2 SVGAGI come from the germline V gene. In nucleotides, the CDR3 is TGTGCCCTTCGAGGGACAGCTAAAGAGACCCAGTACTTC. Translating gives CALRGTAKETQYF.

The chain recombines TRBV7-6 with TRBJ1-4; D is unresolved. This CDR3 is 14 amino acids long. The germline V and J ends were trimmed by 2 bases and 3 bases, with 7 bases remaining between them. In germline, CDR1 is SGHVS, CDR2 FNYEAQ. CDR3 nucleotides: TGTGCCAGCAGCTTATCCCCTGCTAATGAAAAACTGTTTTTT. Its translation is CASSLSPANEKLFF.

The chain employs TRBV5-5 and TRBJ2-5, with D possibly TRBD1 on 5 matching bases. Germline lookup yields CDR1 SGHKS and CDR2 YYEKEE (reference sequence). The CDR3 contains 13 residues. Trimming left V 2 bases short and J 2 bases short, with 7 bases between. The CDR3 DNA sequence: TGTGCCAGCAGCTTCAGGGTACAAGAGACCCAGTACTTC. Translating gives CASSFRVQETQYF.

The chain joins TRBV20-1 to TRBJ1-5; no clear D. V lost 3 bases and J lost 4, with 7 bases in between. Germline V gene lookup returns CDR1 DFQATT and CDR2 SNEGSKA (reference sequence). This CDR3 is 12 amino acids long. The CDR3 loop is CSASMSNQPQHF. The DNA of the CDR3 is TGCAGTGCTAGTATGAGTAATCAGCCCCAGCATTTT.

The V gene is TRBV3-1 (or the pseudogene TRBV3-2), the J gene TRBJ1-1; D not certain. Germline assignment: CDR1 LGHDT and CDR2 YNNKEL (reference sequence). This CDR3 has 13 amino acids. Trimming cost V 1 base and J 8 bases, with 11 bases left between them. The CDR3: CASSQAVEDEAFF. The CDR3 DNA is TGTGCCAGCAGCCAAGCGGTCGAGGACGAAGCTTTCTTT.

The chain combines TRBV7-9 with TRBJ1-1, with D tentatively TRBD1 (5 bases). Germline-derived CDR1 and CDR2 are SEHNR and FQNEAQ (reference sequence). Trimming removed 1 base from V and 10 bases from J, with 16 bases in between. The CDR3 covers 14 residues. The CDR3 DNA is TGTGCCAGCAGCTTAGAGCCTTGGGCGGGGCGAGCTTTCTTT. It specifies CASSLEPWAGRAFF.

The CDR3 region is CSAREGQGMFF. CDR3 in DNA: TGCAGTGCTAGGGAGGGACAGGGTATGTTTTTT. This chain joins TRBV20-1 and TRBJ1-4; TRBD1 agrees at 9 bases. The V segment lost 3 bases and the J segment 15 bases; nucleotides outside the gene matches: 5. The CDR3 is 11 amino acids. Germline-derived CDR1 and CDR2 are DFQATT and SNEGSKA (reference sequence).

The chain joins TRBV7-8 to TRBJ2-7; 9 bases are a match to TRBD1. Germline lookup yields CDR1 SGHVS and CDR2 FQNEAQ. The CDR3 spans 15 residues. The J segment lost 3 bases and the V segment lost 4 bases, leaving 7 bases of the junction unmatched. CDR3 sequence: CASSSTGTGYYEQYF. In nucleotides, the CDR3 is TGTGCCAGCAGCTCCACCGGGACAGGGTACTACGAGCAGTACTTC.

J is TRBJ1-2 and V is TRBV6-5, with TRBD1 matching 8 bases. The length of the CDR3 is 12 residues. Germline CDR1 is MNHEY and CDR2 is SVGAGI. Losses at the gene ends were 6 bases for V and 6 bases for J; bases not matched to a gene: 3. In nucleotides, the CDR3 is TGTGCCAGCAGCCGGGGACAGGATGGCTACACCTTC. It codes for CASSRGQDGYTF.

J is TRBJ1-2 and V is TRBV12-3 or TRBV12-4; possibly TRBD1 for D (5 bases). V was clipped by 6 bases and J by 13 bases, with 18 bases between them. The CDR3 consists of 12 residues. This chain's CDR3 is CASRGRHPGTTF. The CDR3 DNA is TGTGCCAGCAGGGGCAGGCATCCGGGGACCACCTTC.

V gene TRBV6-1 combines with J gene TRBJ1-5; weak D call: TRBD1 (5 bases). In germline, CDR1 is MNHNS, CDR2 SASEGT. Trimming removed 1 base at V and 7 bases at J, with 11 bases between. CDR3 length: 14 residues. CDR3 sequence reads: CASSEGRQTQPQHF. The CDR3 coding sequence is TGTGCCAGCAGTGAAGGGCGACAGACCCAGCCCCAGCATTTT.